The sample holds many counts of the clone carrying this TCR beta chain. Its antigen remains unidentified. The sample originates from a study of early T cells in non-severe SARS-CoV-2 infection. Across the study: Sequencing was performed on bulk RNA from unsorted whole blood, leaving chains unpaired.

Unique molecular identifiers (one per individual cDNA molecule) were attached. From the 5' RACE reads, TCRdb called clonotypes with MiXCR, one entry per CDR3 protein. The sample lists some 21,000 distinct CDR3 sequences, about 4% seen once, with 5.5% to 8.5% in the top ten. Study outcomes and limitations: Using VDJdb, the matching emphasized anti-spike CD8 responses while missing private and CD4 specificities.

This TCR came from an adult who was a healthcare worker with PCR-confirmed SARS-CoV-2 infection or an uninfected control (not recorded which). The specimen sequenced was whole blood.

The CDR3 here is CASSYSPTRANYGYTF. The DNA of the CDR3 is TGTGCCAGCAGTTACTCTCCCACGAGGGCTAACTATGGCTACACCTTC. V is TRBV6-5 and J is TRBJ1-2; D is undetermined. There are 16 residues in the CDR3. Germline CDR1 MNHEY, CDR2 SVGAGI. V was clipped by 0 bases and J by 0 bases, with 11 bases between them.